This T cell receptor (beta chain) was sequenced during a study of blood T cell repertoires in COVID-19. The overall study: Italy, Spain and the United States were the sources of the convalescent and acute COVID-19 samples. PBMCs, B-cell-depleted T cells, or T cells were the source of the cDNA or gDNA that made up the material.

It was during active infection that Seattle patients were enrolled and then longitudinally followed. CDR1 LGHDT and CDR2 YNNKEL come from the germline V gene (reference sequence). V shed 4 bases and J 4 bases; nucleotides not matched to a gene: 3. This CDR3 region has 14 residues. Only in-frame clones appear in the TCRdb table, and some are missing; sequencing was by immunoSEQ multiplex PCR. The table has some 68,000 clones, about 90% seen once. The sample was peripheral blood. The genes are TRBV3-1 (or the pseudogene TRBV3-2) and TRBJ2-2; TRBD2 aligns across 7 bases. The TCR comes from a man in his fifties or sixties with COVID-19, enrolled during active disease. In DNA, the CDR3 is TGTGCCAGCAGCCGGGGGGGAGGCACCGGGGAGCTGTTTTTT. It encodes CASSRGGGTGELFF.